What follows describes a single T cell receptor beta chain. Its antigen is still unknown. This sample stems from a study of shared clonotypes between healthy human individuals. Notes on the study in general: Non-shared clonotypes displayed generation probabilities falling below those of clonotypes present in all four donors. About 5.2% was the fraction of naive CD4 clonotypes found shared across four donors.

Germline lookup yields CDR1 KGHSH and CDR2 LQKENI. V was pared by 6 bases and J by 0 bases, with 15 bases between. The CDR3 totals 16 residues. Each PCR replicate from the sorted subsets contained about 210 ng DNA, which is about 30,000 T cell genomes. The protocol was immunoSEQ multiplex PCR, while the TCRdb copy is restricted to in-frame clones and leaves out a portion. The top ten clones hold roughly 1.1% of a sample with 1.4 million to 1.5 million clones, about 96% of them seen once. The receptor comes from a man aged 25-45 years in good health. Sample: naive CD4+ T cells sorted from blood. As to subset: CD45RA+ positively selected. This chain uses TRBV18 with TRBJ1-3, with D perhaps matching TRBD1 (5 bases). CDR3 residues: CASSPRQTPSGNTIYF. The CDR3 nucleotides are TGTGCCAGCTCTCCTCGACAGACTCCCTCTGGAAACACCATATATTTT.